The following is a TCR beta chain sequence with its context. Its antigen remains unknown. This specimen belongs to a study of T-cell reconstitution after alpha-beta-depleted transplantation in children. Study observations and caveats: One year post-transplant, T-cell counts and diversity were largely derived from T cells produced anew.

The V and J ends lost 1 base and 0 bases respectively, with 10 bases between them. The CDR3 length is 15 residues. Germline V CDR1 and CDR2: DFQATT, SNEGSKA (reference sequence). Unique molecular identifiers were incorporated into the prepared TCRbeta library. TCRdb fed the PCR reads into MiXCR, producing one record per CDR3 protein. The table lists about 640,000 distinct CDR3 sequences, 10% to 15% of them singletons. The V and J genes are TRBV20-1 and TRBJ2-4, with D perhaps assigned TRBD1 or TRBD2 (5 bases each). Source: PBMCs, mostly from graft donor cells, taken 360 days after TCRalphabeta/CD19-depleted stem cell transplant. The clonotype originates from a male patient younger than 18 who had a stem cell transplant for acute myeloid leukemia, so the T cells may come from the graft donor. The CDR3 sequence: CSARGGPLAKNIQYF. In nucleotides, the CDR3 is TGCAGTGCTAGAGGGGGACCCCTAGCCAAAAACATTCAGTACTTC.